This passage covers 9 T cell receptor beta chains from one sample sequenced in a study of cytomegalovirus exposure and HLA in healthy donors. PCR primers comprised 60 Vbeta and 13 Jbeta primers. Data came from immunoSEQ multiplex PCR; TCRdb stores just in-frame clones and leaves some out. The sample holds 110,000 to 150,000 clones, 65% to 80% seen once. Sequencing was carried out using PBMCs. These receptors originate from a male donor in good health and CMV-seronegative.

The CDR3 DNA reads as TGTGCCAGCAGTGACGGTAGGGGGTCCTACGAGCAGTACTTC. Residues: CASSDGRGSYEQYF. The V gene is TRBV6-1, the J gene TRBJ2-7; D might be TRBD1 (6 bases). V lost 3 bases and J lost 1, with 10 bases in between. This CDR3 region has 14 residues. The germline V gene has CDR1 MNHNS and CDR2 SASEGT.

This clone was picked up a small number of times. Written as DNA, the CDR3 is TGTGCCAGTAGTCTCGGGACAGATTCACCCCTCCACTTT. Translating gives CASSLGTDSPLHF. The J gene is TRBJ1-6, the V gene TRBV19; 7 bases fit TRBD1. This CDR3 contains 13 residues. Germline lookup yields CDR1 LNHDA and CDR2 SQIVND (reference sequence). V was pared by 5 bases and J by 8 bases, with 3 bases of the junction left unmatched.

This clone was observed a few times. V usage is TRBV27 and J usage is TRBJ2-7; TRBD2 might be the D (5 bases). Per germline, CDR1 MNHEY and CDR2 SMNVEV (reference sequence). The CDR3 has 13 residues. Trimming pared 7 bases from V and 3 bases from J, leaving 13 bases between. CDR3 nucleotides: TGTGCCAGCATGGAACCCGACTACTACGAGCAGTACTTC. Amino acid sequence: CASMEPDYYEQYF.

The CDR3 sequence is CASSSGTAKETQYF. The CDR3 DNA is TGCGCCAGCAGCTCCGGGACAGCCAAGGAGACCCAGTACTTC. This rearrangement joins TRBV5-1 to TRBJ2-5; 7 nucleotides match TRBD1. V lost 3 bases, J lost 5 bases, and 7 bases stayed unmatched. From germline, CDR1 is SGHRS and CDR2 YFSETQ. CDR3 size: 14 residues.

This chain links TRBV19 with TRBJ2-1, with 10 bases identical to TRBD2. Germline lookup yields CDR1 LNHDA and CDR2 SQIVND (reference sequence). V gave up 6 bases and J gave up 6 bases; unmatched junction bases: 11. CDR3 size: 16 residues. The CDR3 here is CASRVGLVAGGNEQFF. The CDR3 DNA reads as TGTGCCAGTAGGGTCGGTTTGGTAGCGGGAGGCAATGAGCAGTTCTTC.

This chain links TRBV7-6 with TRBJ1-1; D might be TRBD1 (6 bases). Trimming pared 5 bases from V and 8 bases from J, leaving 12 bases between. Germline CDR1 reads SGHVS; CDR2 reads FNYEAQ. This CDR3 is 12 amino acids long. CDR3 amino acids: CASSQPGTEAFF. CDR3 sequence (DNA): TGTGCCAGCAGCCAACCGGGGACAGAAGCTTTCTTT.

The table lists this clone with a few counts. The rearrangement uses TRBV27 and TRBJ2-7, with 8 bases that match TRBD2. CDR3 size: 14 residues. CDR1 MNHEY and CDR2 SMNVEV come from the germline V gene (reference sequence). The V and J ends lost 6 bases and 0 bases, in that order; junction bases with no gene match: 4. The CDR3 reads CASSQRGLSYEQYF. In nucleotides, the CDR3 is TGTGCCAGCAGCCAGCGGGGGCTCTCCTACGAGCAGTACTTC.

The table lists this clone with a few counts. The chain carries TRBV7-3 and TRBJ1-2; D may be TRBD1 (6 bases). V was shortened by 7 bases and J by 10 bases, with 16 bases between the two germline ends. Germline CDR1 and CDR2: SGHTA and FQGTGA. This CDR3 region has 12 residues. CDR3 sequence (DNA): TGTGCCAGCACCAAAGGACAGACGGTCTACACCTTC. It codes for CASTKGQTVYTF. Filled out from reference TRBV7-3 and TRBJ1-2, the complete variable domain reads GAGVSQTPSNKVTEKGKYVELRCDPISGHTALYWYRQSLGQGPEFLIYFQGTGAADDSGLPNDRFFAVRPEGSVSTLKIQRTERGDSAVYLCASTKGQTVYTFGSGTRLTVV.

The chain recombines TRBV6-1 with TRBJ1-1; D unresolved. Trimming shortened V by 4 bases and J by 1 base, and 7 bases separated the two germline ends. The CDR3 has 13 amino acids. Germline lookup yields CDR1 MNHNS and CDR2 SASEGT. CDR3 sequence: CASSARGNTEAFF. The CDR3 DNA is TGTGCCAGCAGTGCACGGGGGAACACTGAAGCTTTCTTT.